What follows is one TCR beta chain and its context. Its antigen is as yet unknown. This sample was included in a study of CD8 T cells in Susac syndrome. The CD8+ and CD4+ T cells were negatively isolated, with the TEMRA cells enriched by FACS. Roughly 0.45 to 1 ug RNA was reverse transcribed with random hexamers. Amplification of TCR beta CDR3 was carried out by immunoSEQ multiplex PCR, which covered 54 Vbeta and 13 Jbeta segments. One entry per CDR3 protein, called by TCRdb with MiXCR from the immunoSEQ multiplex PCR reads. The table lists about 210,000 distinct CDR3 sequences, 90% to 95% of them singletons, with around 0.093% in the top ten. Unmatched junction bases numbered 3, after V lost 3 bases and J lost 3 bases. The CDR3 totals 16 residues. Germline V gene lookup returns CDR1 KGHSH and CDR2 LQKENI. Findings of the study overall: The study acknowledged a relatively small number of individuals in its TCR sequencing and HLA analysis.

The origin of this receptor is a human donor in good health. The sequenced sample consisted of CD4+ T cells from PBMCs. The chain is built from TRBV18 and TRBJ2-5, with 14 nucleotides matching TRBD2. The CDR3 region is CASSPRGLAGEETQYF. CDR3 coding DNA: TGTGCCAGCTCACCTAGGGGACTAGCGGGAGAAGAGACCCAGTACTTC.